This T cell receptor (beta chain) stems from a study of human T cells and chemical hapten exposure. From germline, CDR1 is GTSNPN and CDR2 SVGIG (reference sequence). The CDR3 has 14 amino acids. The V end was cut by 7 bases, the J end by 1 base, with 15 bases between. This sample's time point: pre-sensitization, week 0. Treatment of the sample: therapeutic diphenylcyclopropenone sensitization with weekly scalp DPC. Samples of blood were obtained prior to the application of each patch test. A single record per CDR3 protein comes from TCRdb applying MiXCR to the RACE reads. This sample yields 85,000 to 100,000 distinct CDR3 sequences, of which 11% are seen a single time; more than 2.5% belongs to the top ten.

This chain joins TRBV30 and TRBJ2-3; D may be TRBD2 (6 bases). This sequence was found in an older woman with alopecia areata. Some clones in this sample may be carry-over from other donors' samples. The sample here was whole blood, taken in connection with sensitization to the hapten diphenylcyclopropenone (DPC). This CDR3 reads CASSGSGGTDTQYF. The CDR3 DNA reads TGTGCCTCTTCGGGTAGCGGTGGCACAGATACGCAGTATTTT.